This TCR beta chain was retrieved from a study of CD8+ T cells in alopecia areata. Details on this clone: Antigen: not known.

Treatment specified: oral pan-JAK inhibitor, 5-10 mg twice daily. RNA, once extracted, was reverse transcribed into cDNA for use as the sequencing template. Method: immunoSEQ multiplex PCR; TCRdb's copy keeps in-frame clones and lacks some. Of 90,000 to 100,000 clones in the sample, around 55% were seen once. The CDR3 sequence is 18 residues long. CDR1 is MGHRA, CDR2 YSYEKL, per germline. V was cut by 0 bases and J by 1 base, with 15 bases left in between. Study-level results: Whether baseline CD8+ expansion is linked to response remains uncertain, given a single nonresponder. Against the mouse data, patients shared TCRs less clearly, possibly for HLA reasons. Higher clonality than in normal scalp was seen in lesional scalp, especially alopecia totalis/universalis. Scalp clonality, together with expanded CD8+ clones among the top 100, fell significantly with tofacitinib.

The rearrangement joins TRBV4-1 to TRBJ1-4, with D possibly matching TRBD1 (5 bases). The receptor was derived from a human donor with alopecia areata. The material sequenced was CD8+ T cells sorted from blood, taken at week 4, from a patient treated with tofacitinib. CDR3 residues: CASSQDHAGWGTNEKLFF. The CDR3 nucleotides read TGCGCCAGCAGCCAAGATCACGCAGGGTGGGGAACTAATGAAAAACTGTTTTTT.